This record looks at one T cell receptor beta chain sequence and its context. TCRdb called the 5' RACE reads again in MiXCR, with one record for every CDR3 protein. The sample consists of approximately 98,000 distinct CDR3 sequences, roughly 12% of them appearing once. Germline lookup yields CDR1 SNHLY and CDR2 FYNNEI. The germline V and J ends were trimmed by 2 bases and 4 bases, with 20 bases remaining between them. This CDR3 region has 18 residues. This sample is drawn from a study of early T cells in non-severe SARS-CoV-2 infection. Sequencing was carried out using whole blood. J is TRBJ2-2 and V is TRBV2; D tentatively reads TRBD1 or TRBD2 (7 bases each). The receptor comes from an adult who was a healthcare worker with PCR-confirmed SARS-CoV-2 infection or an uninfected control (not recorded which). The CDR3 DNA follows: TGTGCCAGCAGTGAACACAGGGGCGGGAGCTTCGGCACCGGGGAGCTGTTTTTT. Its protein is CASSEHRGGSFGTGELFF. The variable domain in full, with the rest retrieved from reference TRBV2 and TRBJ2-2, is EPEVTQTPSHQVTQMGQEVILRCVPISNHLYFYWYRQILGQKVEFLVSFYNNEISEKSEIFDDQFSVERPDGSNFTLKIRSTKLEDSAMYFCASSEHRGGSFGTGELFFGEGSRLTVL.